This is a list of T cell receptor beta chains from one sample in a study of T cell responses to AZD1222 COVID-19 vaccine. Clones were read by immunoSEQ multiplex PCR, and TCRdb kept only the in-frame ones, dropping some. The sample records about 140,000 clones, 85% to 95% being singletons. The sample consisted of peripheral blood, taken after recovery from COVID-19. The receptors come from an adult who had recovered from COVID-19. The CDR3 runs from the conserved cysteine through the conserved F or W. The order of the fields is D gene, V gene, clone size, J gene, CDR3 DNA, CDR3 protein. D genes are given only for firm matches. Clone size is shown for a subset of rows, as once, few, many or a class of expanded clone.

D: NA
V: TRBV25-1
size: NA
J: TRBJ2-5
DNA: TGTGCCAGCAGTGAAGGTGGGAGGGGGGAGACCCAGTACTTC
CDR3: CASSEGGRGETQYF

D: NA
V: TRBV19
size: NA
J: TRBJ1-4
DNA: TGTGCCAGTAGTGAGGGACGGGAAAAACTGTTTTTT
CDR3: CASSEGREKLFF

D: NA
V: TRBV12-2
size: once
J: TRBJ2-7
DNA: TGTGCAAGTCGCTCAAGGACCGGGACTAGTTTCTACGAGCAGTACTTC
CDR3: CASRSRTGTSFYEQYF

D: NA
V: TRBV19
size: NA
J: TRBJ1-1
DNA: TGTGCCAGTAGTATCTCACCGAACACTGAAGCTTTCTTT
CDR3: CASSISPNTEAFF

D: NA
V: TRBV28
size: NA
J: TRBJ1-1
DNA: TGTGCCAGCATTTCCCAGTCGGCAGGGGACACTGAAGCTTTCTTT
CDR3: CASISQSAGDTEAFF

D: NA
V: TRBV6-5
size: NA
J: TRBJ1-1
DNA: TGTGCCAGCCGCCCCGGGACATACACTGAAGCTTTCTTT
CDR3: CASRPGTYTEAFF

D: TRBD2
V: TRBV28
size: NA
J: TRBJ2-1
DNA: TGTGCCAGCAGTTTAGATGTCCTAGCGGGACCGAGTAGAGGGTATGAGCAGTTCTTC
CDR3: CASSLDVLAGPSRGYEQFF

D: NA
V: TRBV5-6
size: NA
J: TRBJ2-2
DNA: TGTGCCAGCAGCGGCCCACTAGGAATCATCGGGGAGCTGTTTTTT
CDR3: CASSGPLGIIGELFF

D: NA
V: TRBV4-1
size: NA
J: TRBJ1-6
DNA: TGCGCCAGCAGCTTGACGGGTGGGCTCGGAAGCAATTCACCCCTCCACTTT
CDR3: CASSLTGGLGSNSPLHF

D: TRBD1
V: TRBV28
size: NA
J: TRBJ2-5
DNA: TGTGCCAGCAGTTTTAGTGACAGGGGAACCCAAGAGACCCAGTACTTC
CDR3: CASSFSDRGTQETQYF

D: NA
V: TRBV27
size: NA
J: TRBJ2-7
DNA: TGTGCCAGCAGTTGGGACGGTGCCCCCTACGAGCAGTACTTC
CDR3: CASSWDGAPYEQYF

D: NA
V: TRBV9
size: NA
J: TRBJ1-1
DNA: TGTGCCAGCAGCCGCACCTTCGGCACTGAAGCTTTCTTT
CDR3: CASSRTFGTEAFF

D: NA
V: TRBV28
size: NA
J: TRBJ2-1
DNA: TGTGCCAGCAGCTCTAGGGTAGGCAATGAGCAGTTCTTC
CDR3: CASSSRVGNEQFF

D: TRBD2
V: TRBV3-1/TRBV3-2
size: NA
J: TRBJ2-7
DNA: TGTGCCAGCAGCCCCCGCGTTAGCGGGAGCTACGAGCAGTACTTC
CDR3: CASSPRVSGSYEQYF

D: NA
V: TRBV6-5
size: NA
J: TRBJ1-5
DNA: TGTGCCAGCACGGTCAGCAGGGGTAGGAATCAGCCCCAGCATTTT
CDR3: CASTVSRGRNQPQHF

D: NA
V: TRBV9
size: NA
J: TRBJ1-2
DNA: TGTGCCAGCAGCCCCTCAGTAGGTAACTATGGCTACACCTTC
CDR3: CASSPSVGNYGYTF

D: NA
V: TRBV2
size: NA
J: TRBJ2-7
DNA: TGTGCCAGCAGTGGGGCGGTCGAGCAGTACTTC
CDR3: CASSGAVEQYF

D: NA
V: TRBV6-2/TRBV6-3
size: NA
J: TRBJ2-2
DNA: TGTGCCAGCAGTTACTCGTGGGAGGTTACAGGGGCTGTGGGTACCGGGGAGCTGTTTTTT
CDR3: CASSYSWEVTGAVGTGELFF

D: TRBD2
V: TRBV19
size: NA
J: TRBJ2-3
DNA: TGTGCCAGTAGTATAGTAGCGGGAGGGGGCACAGATACGCAGTATTTT
CDR3: CASSIVAGGGTDTQYF

D: NA
V: TRBV19
size: NA
J: TRBJ1-1
DNA: TGTGCCAGTAGTGCCCGAGGGAACACTGAAGCTTTCTTT
CDR3: CASSARGNTEAFF

D: NA
V: TRBV9
size: NA
J: TRBJ2-1
DNA: TGTGCCAGCAGCGTCTGGGACACCTACAATGAGCAGTTCTTC
CDR3: CASSVWDTYNEQFF

D: TRBD1
V: TRBV15
size: NA
J: TRBJ1-6
DNA: TGTGCCACCAGCAGAGCAAGGACAGGGTCCAATTCACCCCTCCACTTT
CDR3: CATSRARTGSNSPLHF

D: TRBD1
V: TRBV30
size: NA
J: TRBJ2-3
DNA: TGTGCCTGGAGTTTGACAGGGTACACAGATACGCAGTATTTT
CDR3: CAWSLTGYTDTQYF

D: NA
V: TRBV28
size: NA
J: TRBJ1-5
DNA: TGTGCCAGCAGCCCCCATCAAGATAGCAATCAGCCCCAGCATTTT
CDR3: CASSPHQDSNQPQHF

D: NA
V: TRBV5-1
size: NA
J: TRBJ2-7
DNA: TGCGCCAGCAGCTTGGCTGACTACGAGCAGTACTTC
CDR3: CASSLADYEQYF

D: NA
V: TRBV6-1
size: NA
J: TRBJ1-4
DNA: TGTGCCAGCAGTGAAGGTCCCGGCTCTAATGAAAAACTGTTTTTT
CDR3: CASSEGPGSNEKLFF

D: NA
V: TRBV3-1/TRBV3-2
size: NA
J: TRBJ1-1
DNA: TGTGCCAGCAGCCTCAAAAGGGAAGCTTTCTTT
CDR3: CASSLKREAFF

D: NA
V: TRBV7-9
size: NA
J: TRBJ2-7
DNA: TGTGCCAGCAGCTCAACTTACGGAGAGCAGTACTTC
CDR3: CASSSTYGEQYF

D: NA
V: TRBV6-5
size: NA
J: TRBJ1-4
DNA: TGTGCCAGCAGGAATGGGGTGGGTGAAAAACTGTTTTTT
CDR3: CASRNGVGEKLFF

D: TRBD1
V: TRBV11-2
size: NA
J: TRBJ1-4
DNA: TGTGCCAGCAGCTTTGTAGGGGGCGAGGGTGAAAAACTGTTTTTT
CDR3: CASSFVGGEGEKLFF